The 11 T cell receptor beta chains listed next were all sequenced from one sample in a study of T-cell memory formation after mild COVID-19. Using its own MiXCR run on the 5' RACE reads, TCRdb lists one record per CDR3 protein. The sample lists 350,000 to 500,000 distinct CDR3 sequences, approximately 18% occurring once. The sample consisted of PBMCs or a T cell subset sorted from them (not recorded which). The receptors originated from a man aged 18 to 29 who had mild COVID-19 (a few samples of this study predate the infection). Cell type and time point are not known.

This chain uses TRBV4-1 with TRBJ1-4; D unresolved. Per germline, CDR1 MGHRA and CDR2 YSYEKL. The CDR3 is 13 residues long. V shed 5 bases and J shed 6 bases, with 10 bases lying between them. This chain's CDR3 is CASSYGNDEKLFF. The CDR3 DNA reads TGCGCCAGCAGCTACGGAAACGATGAAAAACTGTTTTTT.

CDR3 sequence reads: CASRIGQLAKNIQYF. The CDR3 DNA follows: TGTGCCAGCAGGATCGGACAACTAGCCAAAAACATTCAGTACTTC. The chain recombines TRBV5-5 with TRBJ2-4; a weak D match, TRBD1 (5 bases). This CDR3 has 15 residues. V dropped 5 bases and J dropped 0 bases, with 12 bases sitting between them. CDR1 and CDR2 (germline): SGHKS, YYEKEE (reference sequence).

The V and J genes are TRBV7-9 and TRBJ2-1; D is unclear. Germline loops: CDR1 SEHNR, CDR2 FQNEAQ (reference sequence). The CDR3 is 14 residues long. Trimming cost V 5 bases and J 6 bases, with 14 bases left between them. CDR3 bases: TGTGCCAGCAGCCTCGTCTATGCCGGCAATGAGCAGTTCTTC. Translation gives CASSLVYAGNEQFF.

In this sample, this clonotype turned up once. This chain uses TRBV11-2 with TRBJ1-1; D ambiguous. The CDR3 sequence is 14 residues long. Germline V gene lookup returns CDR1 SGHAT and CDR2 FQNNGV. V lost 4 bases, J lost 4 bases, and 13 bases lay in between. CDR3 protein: CASSSPGRGTEAFF. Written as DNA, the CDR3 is TGTGCCAGCAGCTCCCCTGGCCGGGGCACTGAAGCTTTCTTT.

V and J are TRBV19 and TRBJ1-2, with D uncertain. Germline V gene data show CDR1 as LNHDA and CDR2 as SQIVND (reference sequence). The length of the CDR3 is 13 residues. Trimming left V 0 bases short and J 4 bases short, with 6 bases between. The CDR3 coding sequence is TGTGCCAGTAGTATAGATCACGGCTATGGCTACACCTTC. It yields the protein CASSIDHGYGYTF.

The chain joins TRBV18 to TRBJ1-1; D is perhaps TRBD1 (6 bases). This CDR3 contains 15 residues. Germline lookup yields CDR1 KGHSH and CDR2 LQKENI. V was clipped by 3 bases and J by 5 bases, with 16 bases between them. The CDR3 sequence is CASSPPQGRGTEAFF. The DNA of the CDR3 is TGTGCCAGCTCACCCCCGCAAGGGAGGGGGACTGAAGCTTTCTTT.

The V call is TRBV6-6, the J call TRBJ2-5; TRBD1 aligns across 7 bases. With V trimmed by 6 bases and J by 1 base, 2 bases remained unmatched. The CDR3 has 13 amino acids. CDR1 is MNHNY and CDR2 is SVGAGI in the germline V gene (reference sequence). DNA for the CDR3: TGTGCCAGCAGGGGGACAGCCCAAGAGACCCAGTACTTC. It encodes CASRGTAQETQYF.

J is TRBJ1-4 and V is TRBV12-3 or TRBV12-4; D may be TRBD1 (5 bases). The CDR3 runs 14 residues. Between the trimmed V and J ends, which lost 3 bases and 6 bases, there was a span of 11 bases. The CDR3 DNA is TGTGCCAGCAGTTTCGGGGGGAATGATGAAAAACTGTTTTTT. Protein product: CASSFGGNDEKLFF.

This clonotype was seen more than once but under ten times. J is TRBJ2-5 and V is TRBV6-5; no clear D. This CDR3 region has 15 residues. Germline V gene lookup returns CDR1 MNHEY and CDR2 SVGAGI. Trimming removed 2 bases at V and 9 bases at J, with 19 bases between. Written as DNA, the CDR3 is TGTGCCAGCAGTTACACAACTCGGACGACCGGGCCCCAGTACTTC. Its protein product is CASSYTTRTTGPQYF.

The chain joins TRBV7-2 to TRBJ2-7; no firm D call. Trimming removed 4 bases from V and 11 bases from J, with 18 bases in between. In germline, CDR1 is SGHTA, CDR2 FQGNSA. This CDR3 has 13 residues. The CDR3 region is CASSSSYSVSKYF. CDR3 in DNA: TGTGCCAGCAGCTCGTCCTATTCCGTAAGCAAGTACTTC.

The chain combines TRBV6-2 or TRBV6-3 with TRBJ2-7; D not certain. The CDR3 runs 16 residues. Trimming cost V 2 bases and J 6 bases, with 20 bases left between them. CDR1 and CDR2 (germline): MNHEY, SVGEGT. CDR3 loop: CASSYRWAMGSIEQYF. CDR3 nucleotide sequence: TGTGCCAGCAGTTACCGGTGGGCGATGGGTTCCATCGAGCAGTACTTC.